These T cell receptor beta chains were read from a single sample in a study of blood T cells in healthy people across ages. Using its own MiXCR run on the 5' RACE reads, TCRdb lists one record per CDR3 protein. The data show about 1.8 million distinct CDR3 sequences, with 49% seen just once and about 2.1% held by the top ten. The sample taken for sequencing was blood. The receptors derive from a woman aged 40 to 49 in good health. Both conserved end residues are part of each CDR3.

v_call	j_call	cdr3_aa
TRBV16	TRBJ2-3	CASSPFIRTSTDTQYF
TRBV20-1	TRBJ2-7	CSASEREQYF
TRBV12-3/TRBV12-4	TRBJ2-1	CASSPRGLAYNEQFF
TRBV20-1	TRBJ2-3	CSATRAGVSTDTQYF
TRBV6-2/TRBV6-3	.	CAGSTTSEQYF
TRBV7-2	TRBJ1-5	CASSTGVPNQPQHF
TRBV4-1	TRBJ2-5	CASSHGQPETQYF
TRBV29-1	TRBJ1-5	CSAKGSGSDQPQHF
TRBV12-3/TRBV12-4	TRBJ2-3	CASSPLARGTQYF
TRBV9	TRBJ2-1	CASTPGSYNEQFF
TRBV7-2	TRBJ2-5	CASSSSTSGGPHQETQYF
TRBV7-3	TRBJ2-3	CASSLTSGALDTQYF
TRBV7-2	TRBJ1-6	CASSWTWTENSPLHF
TRBV5-1	TRBJ2-3	CASSKDRASTDTQYF
TRBV7-9	TRBJ2-5	CASSRTQEPQETQYF
TRBV20-1	TRBJ2-5	CSAGHGAGGQETQYF
TRBV20-1	TRBJ1-4	CSASGWIPSEKLFF